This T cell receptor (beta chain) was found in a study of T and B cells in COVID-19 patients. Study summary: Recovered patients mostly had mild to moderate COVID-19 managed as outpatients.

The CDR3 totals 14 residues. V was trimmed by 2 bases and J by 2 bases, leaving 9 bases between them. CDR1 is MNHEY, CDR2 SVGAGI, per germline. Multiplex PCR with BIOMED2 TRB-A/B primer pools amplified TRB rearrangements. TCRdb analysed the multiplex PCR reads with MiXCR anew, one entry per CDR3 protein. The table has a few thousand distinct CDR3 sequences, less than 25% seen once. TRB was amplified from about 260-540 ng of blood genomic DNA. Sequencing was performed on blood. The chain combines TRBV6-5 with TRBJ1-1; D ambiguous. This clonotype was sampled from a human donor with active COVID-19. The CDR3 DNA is TGTGCCAGCAGTTACACAGCCTCAAACACTGAAGCTTTCTTT. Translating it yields CASSYTASNTEAFF.